These 32 T cell receptor beta chains were sequenced from one sample in a study of blood T cell repertoires in COVID-19. Here immunoSEQ multiplex PCR was the method, and the copy in TCRdb shows in-frame clones only, minus some. The sample has 160,000 or so clones; roughly 89% are singletons. Sequencing input: peripheral blood. The receptor set was obtained from a woman in her seventies with COVID-19, enrolled during active disease.

CDR3 nucleotide sequence: TGCGCCAGCAGCGCCCGACTAGCGGGCCTCTCCACAGATACGCAGTATTTT. Amino acid sequence: CASSARLAGLSTDTQYF. The chain employs TRBV5-1 and TRBJ2-3, with 10 bases matching TRBD2. CDR3 length equals 17 residues. V lost 4 bases to trimming and J lost 2 bases; unmatched junction nucleotides: 10. The germline CDR1 and CDR2 sequences are SGHRS and YFSETQ.

This chain links TRBV28 with TRBJ1-2; 8 positions match TRBD1. The germline gives CDR1 MDHEN, CDR2 SYDVKM. This CDR3 comprises 17 residues. Trimming at V came to 5 bases and at J to 8 bases, leaving 19 bases not matched to a gene. The CDR3 DNA reads TGTGCCAGCAGTCCACCCTGGGGTTGGGACAGGCCCTTGGGCTACACCTTC. The encoded protein is CASSPPWGWDRPLGYTF.

The gene calls are TRBV28 and TRBJ1-6; 7 nucleotides line up with TRBD1. CDR1 is MDHEN, CDR2 SYDVKM, per germline. J gave up 7 bases and V 6 bases, and 9 bases lay outside the gene matches. This CDR3 is built from 15 residues. The CDR3 sequence: CASRFYRTGNSPLHF. DNA of the CDR3: TGTGCCAGCAGGTTCTATCGGACAGGAAATTCACCCCTCCACTTT.

This clone was seen only a few times. This chain uses TRBV19 with TRBJ2-5; perhaps TRBD2 as D (5 bases). Germline V CDR1 and CDR2: LNHDA, SQIVND (reference sequence). V was cut by 8 bases and J by 4 bases, with 17 bases left in between. This CDR3 region has 14 residues. Here the CDR3 reads CASARDFGGETQYF. DNA of the CDR3: TGTGCCAGTGCCCGGGATTTCGGAGGAGAGACCCAGTACTTC.

In this sample, this clone turned up once. The chain joins TRBV4-1 to TRBJ2-7, with TRBD2 as a possible D gene (6 bases). V gave up 10 bases and J gave up 2 bases, with 24 bases separating them. This CDR3 has 16 amino acids. The germline V gene has CDR1 MGHRA and CDR2 YSYEKL. DNA for the CDR3: TGCGCCACCCGACTAGTTAGGAGGGGCGCCCCCTACGAGCAGTACTTC. This sequence encodes CATRLVRRGAPYEQYF.

The V gene is TRBV18, the J gene TRBJ2-2, with 8 bases fitting TRBD1. Unmatched junction bases numbered 9, after V lost 4 bases and J lost 2 bases. The CDR3 length is 17 residues. Germline values: CDR1 KGHSH, CDR2 LQKENI. The CDR3 protein is CASSRTGTSYNTGELFF. The CDR3 DNA follows: TGTGCCAGCTCACGGACAGGGACGTCCTATAACACCGGGGAGCTGTTTTTT.

This chain connects TRBV9 to TRBJ2-3; no reliable D call. The germline V gene encodes CDR1 SGDLS and CDR2 YYNGEE. The CDR3 consists of 16 residues. The V and J ends lost 0 bases and 0 bases respectively, with 11 bases between them. The CDR3 here is CASSVGRQTSTDTQYF. CDR3 nucleotides: TGTGCCAGCAGCGTAGGTAGGCAGACTAGCACAGATACGCAGTATTTT.

The gene calls are TRBV10-2 and TRBJ1-2, with D tentatively TRBD1 (5 bases). CDR1 and CDR2 (germline): WSHSY, SAAADI. V lost 7 bases to trimming and J lost 3 bases, with 9 bases between them. The CDR3 length is 12 residues. The CDR3 DNA reads TGCGCCAGCACCGACAGTCACTATGGCTACACCTTC. Protein: CASTDSHYGYTF.

The chain is built from TRBV18 and TRBJ2-1, with 10 bases matching TRBD2. Unmatched junction bases numbered 4, after V lost 6 bases and J lost 5 bases. This CDR3 has 14 amino acids. Per germline, CDR1 KGHSH and CDR2 LQKENI. CDR3 sequence reads: CASSTSGDNNEQFF. The CDR3 DNA sequence: TGTGCCAGCTCCACTAGCGGGGATAACAATGAGCAGTTCTTC.

The chain joins TRBV30 to TRBJ2-2, with a tentative D call TRBD1 (6 bases). The CDR3 is made up of 13 amino acids. Trimming removed 0 bases at V and 6 bases at J, with 8 bases between. Germline V gene data show CDR1 as GTSNPN and CDR2 as SVGIG (reference sequence). The CDR3 here is CAWSVQGPGELFF. CDR3 DNA: TGTGCCTGGAGTGTACAGGGCCCCGGGGAGCTGTTTTTT.

This rearrangement joins TRBV18 to TRBJ1-1; 9 positions agree with TRBD1. The CDR3 is 15 amino acids. Germline CDR1 reads KGHSH; CDR2 reads LQKENI. V trimming: 1 base; J trimming: 11 bases; junction bases outside the gene matches: 11. Here the CDR3 reads CASSPQGTGSLPAFF. In nucleotides, the CDR3 is TGTGCCAGCTCACCACAGGGGACAGGGAGTCTTCCGGCTTTCTTT.

This chain connects TRBV2 to TRBJ1-2, with a possible D match to TRBD1 (6 bases). Trimming removed 7 bases at V and 4 bases at J, with 13 bases between. From germline, CDR1 is SNHLY and CDR2 FYNNEI. There are 13 residues in the CDR3. For the CDR3, the DNA is TGTGCCAGCATGGTCAGAGGGGGCTATGGCTACACCTTC. It codes for CASMVRGGYGYTF.

This clone was picked up one time. The chain carries TRBV10-3 and TRBJ2-5; TRBD2 matches 9 bases. Germline CDR1 is ENHRY and CDR2 is SYGVKD. The CDR3 spans 14 residues. V was clipped by 8 bases and J by 5 bases; unmatched bases: 9. The DNA of the CDR3 is TGTGCCATCGGGGCGGGGGGGACCGATGAGACCCAGTACTTC. It specifies CAIGAGGTDETQYF.

The rearrangement uses TRBV7-3 and TRBJ2-1, with no clear D. The CDR3 length is 13 residues. V gave up 4 bases and J gave up 4 bases, with 8 bases separating them. Germline CDR1 reads SGHTA; CDR2 reads FQGTGA. The CDR3 sequence is CASSSSRYNEQFF. In DNA form, the CDR3 reads TGTGCCAGCAGCTCGAGCCGATACAATGAGCAGTTCTTC.

J is TRBJ1-2 and V is TRBV7-9; D ambiguous. CDR3 length equals 16 residues. Per germline, CDR1 SEHNR and CDR2 FQNEAQ (reference sequence). V gave up 8 bases and J gave up 4 bases, with 23 bases separating them. The CDR3 sequence: CASSLGEIAGFYGYTF. The DNA of the CDR3 is TGTGCCAGCTCCCTCGGGGAGATTGCGGGTTTCTATGGCTACACCTTC.

The V and J genes are TRBV12-3 or TRBV12-4 and TRBJ2-7; a possible D gene is TRBD1 (5 bases). The CDR3 contains 13 residues. The ends were cut back, 9 bases at V and 3 bases at J, with 15 bases in the middle. The CDR3 DNA reads as TGTGCCAGTAGACCCGAGGACAACTACGAGCAGTACTTC. Translation: CASRPEDNYEQYF.

The rearrangement uses TRBV28 and TRBJ1-2, with 8 bases identical to TRBD1. This CDR3 contains 15 residues. In germline, CDR1 is MDHEN, CDR2 SYDVKM. The V gene end was trimmed by 7 bases and the J gene end by 0 bases; junction bases not matched to a gene: 7. The CDR3 region is CASTPSTGANYGYTF. CDR3 bases: TGTGCCAGCACCCCTTCGACAGGGGCTAACTATGGCTACACCTTC.

DNA of the CDR3: TGTGCCAGTAGTGTGACAGGGGCGGCTTATGGCTACACCTTC. It translates to CASSVTGAAYGYTF. V is TRBV19 and J is TRBJ1-2; 8 bases are a match to TRBD1. CDR1 is LNHDA and CDR2 is SQIVND in the germline V gene (reference sequence). The CDR3 consists of 14 residues. J was trimmed by 5 bases and V by 5 bases; bases with no gene match: 7.

As concerns this clone: The germline gene is not matched at one end of the junction; a read error may be the cause. The chain couples TRBV6-5 to TRBJ2-7; no clear D gene. The CDR3 has 12 amino acids. The germline gives CDR1 MNHEY, CDR2 SVGAGI. This chain's CDR3 is CASSSGAPRWDF. CDR3 nucleotide sequence: TGTGCCAGCAGTTCAGGCGCACCCAGGTGGGACTTC.

As regards this clone: The sample contains more than one DNA sequence encoding this CDR3. The rearrangement joins TRBV3-1 (or the pseudogene TRBV3-2) to TRBJ2-5; possibly TRBD1 for D (5 bases). Germline V gene data show CDR1 as LGHDT and CDR2 as YNNKEL (reference sequence). V was pared by 1 base and J by 5 bases, with 11 bases between. This CDR3 is built from 14 residues. The CDR3 loop is CASSQVQGRETQYF. The CDR3 DNA reads as TGTGCCAGCAGCCAAGTGCAGGGTAGGGAGACCCAGTACTTC.

This clone appeared once. V gene TRBV2 combines with J gene TRBJ1-1; TRBD1 matches at 7 bases. This CDR3 contains 14 residues. Germline V gene lookup returns CDR1 SNHLY and CDR2 FYNNEI. Losses at the gene ends were 7 bases for V and 3 bases for J; bases not matched to a gene: 8. Here the CDR3 DNA reads TGTGCCAGCAAACCGGGACAGATTTACACTGAAGCTTTCTTT. Protein sequence: CASKPGQIYTEAFF.

The gene calls are TRBV2 and TRBJ1-4, with 7 bases that match TRBD1. The CDR3 sequence is 15 residues long. Germline CDR1 and CDR2: SNHLY and FYNNEI. The V gene end was trimmed by 6 bases and the J gene end by 3 bases; junction bases not matched to a gene: 7. The CDR3 loop reads CASRETGFPNEKLFF. In nucleotides, the CDR3 is TGTGCCAGCAGGGAGACAGGGTTTCCTAATGAAAAACTGTTTTTT. The full variable domain, its missing parts supplied by reference TRBV2 and TRBJ1-4, is EPEVTQTPSHQVTQMGQEVILRCVPISNHLYFYWYRQILGQKVEFLVSFYNNEISEKSEIFDDQFSVERPDGSNFTLKIRSTKLEDSAMYFCASRETGFPNEKLFFGSGTQLSVL.

The chain links TRBV12-3 or TRBV12-4 to TRBJ1-5; D is uncertain. Trimming removed 5 bases at V and 4 bases at J, with 6 bases between. CDR3 length: 12 residues. As DNA, the CDR3 is TGTGCCAGCAGTGTCAATAATCAGCCCCAGCATTTT. Translated, it gives CASSVNNQPQHF.

V is TRBV3-1 (or the pseudogene TRBV3-2) and J is TRBJ1-1; TRBD1 agrees at 7 bases. This CDR3 is 11 amino acids long. V shed 6 bases and J 7 bases; nucleotides not matched to a gene: 2. CDR1 LGHDT and CDR2 YNNKEL come from the germline V gene (reference sequence). The CDR3 DNA reads as TGTGCCAGCAGTGACAGGGTTGAAGCTTTCTTT. Residues: CASSDRVEAFF.

V gene TRBV28 combines with J gene TRBJ1-1; D unresolved. The CDR3 spans 14 residues. Germline V gene data show CDR1 as MDHEN and CDR2 as SYDVKM. The V end was cut by 3 bases, the J end by 1 base, with 9 bases between. In DNA, the CDR3 is TGTGCCAGCAGTTTCACACCCAAGAACACTGAAGCTTTCTTT. Translation gives CASSFTPKNTEAFF.

The gene calls are TRBV25-1 and TRBJ1-2; D remains ambiguous. CDR1 is MGHDK, CDR2 SYGVNS, per germline. The CDR3 extends over 14 amino acids. The V gene lost 8 bases and the J gene lost 1 base, with 14 bases spanning the gap. The CDR3 loop reads CASSPPGGNYGYTF. CDR3 sequence (DNA): TGTGCCAGCTCCCCTCCGGGAGGTAACTATGGCTACACCTTC.

The chain has TRBV7-2 and TRBJ1-2; no firm D call. From germline, CDR1 is SGHTA and CDR2 FQGNSA. This CDR3 is 14 amino acids long. Trimming removed 7 bases from V and 4 bases from J, with 16 bases in between. The CDR3 sequence: CASIIAGNVYGYTF. The CDR3 nucleotides are TGTGCCAGCATCATCGCGGGGAACGTCTATGGCTACACCTTC.

This chain links TRBV5-6 with TRBJ2-2, with D uncertain. The CDR3 covers 17 residues. In germline, CDR1 is SGHDT, CDR2 YYEEEE. V lost 4 bases, J lost 4 bases, and 20 bases lay in between. CDR3 in amino acids: CASSPLFRRQTTGELFF. CDR3 DNA: TGTGCCAGCAGCCCACTCTTCCGCAGGCAGACCACCGGGGAGCTGTTTTTT.

The genes are TRBV5-6 and TRBJ1-5; possible D gene TRBD1, 5 bases. Trimming removed 0 bases from V and 3 bases from J, with 10 bases in between. Germline V gives CDR1 SGHDT, CDR2 YYEEEE. The CDR3 extends over 15 amino acids. For the CDR3, the DNA is TGTGCCAGCAGCTTGGCCGACAGAGACAATCAGCCCCAGCATTTT. Translating it yields CASSLADRDNQPQHF.

The chain uses TRBV19 and TRBJ1-5; TRBD1 might be the D (6 bases). The CDR3 extends over 16 amino acids. V was pared by 7 bases and J by 2 bases, with 18 bases between. The germline V gene encodes CDR1 LNHDA and CDR2 SQIVND (reference sequence). The DNA for the CDR3 is TGTGCCAGTACCGAGAGGGCGGGGGCTGGCAATCAGCCCCAGCATTTT. Its protein product is CASTERAGAGNQPQHF.

The J gene is TRBJ2-4, the V gene TRBV28; tentative D call: TRBD1 (6 bases). V lost 5 bases and J 0 bases, leaving 14 bases between the germline ends. Germline V gives CDR1 MDHEN, CDR2 SYDVKM. The CDR3 is 16 residues long. CDR3 protein: CASSPDRSLAKNIQYF. In DNA form, the CDR3 reads TGTGCCAGCAGTCCTGACAGGTCTCTAGCCAAAAACATTCAGTACTTC.

The chain is built from TRBV6-5 and TRBJ2-3, with D tentatively TRBD2 (5 bases). With 0 bases removed from V and 11 bases from J, the gap between germline ends came to 15 bases. Germline V gives CDR1 MNHEY, CDR2 SVGAGI. The CDR3 is 14 residues long. The CDR3 sequence is CASSYSRGSGVQYF. CDR3 sequence (DNA): TGTGCCAGCAGTTACTCCAGAGGGAGCGGAGTGCAGTATTTT.